The 25 T cell receptor beta chains listed next were all sequenced from one sample in a study of T cell responses to AZD1222 COVID-19 vaccine. The protocol was immunoSEQ multiplex PCR, while the TCRdb copy is restricted to in-frame clones and leaves out a portion. This sample carries around 100,000 clones, about nine tenths of them seen once, and the ten largest clones take roughly 5%. Sample: peripheral blood, taken on day 0 of AZD1222 vaccination. All receptors come from an adult in good health.

This clone was detected only a few times. This chain joins TRBV10-3 and TRBJ1-4, with a tentative D call TRBD1 (6 bases). In germline, CDR1 is ENHRY, CDR2 SYGVKD. V lost 4 bases and J lost 4, with 10 bases in between. CDR3 length: 14 residues. The CDR3 DNA sequence: TGTGCCATCAGTGGGACAGCCAATAATGAAAAACTGTTTTTT. Translated, it gives CAISGTANNEKLFF.

This clone was picked up one time. The chain uses TRBV14 and TRBJ2-5, with D unresolved. Germline V gene lookup returns CDR1 SGHDN and CDR2 FVKESK. Trimming cost V 1 base and J 4 bases, with 4 bases left between them. The CDR3 loop spans 12 amino acids. The CDR3, as DNA: TGTGCCAGCAGCCAAGCGGTAGAGACCCAGTACTTC. The encoded protein is CASSQAVETQYF.

The chain combines TRBV5-1 with TRBJ1-2, with 7 bases that match TRBD1. This CDR3 is 14 amino acids long. Germline V lookup: CDR1 SGHRS, CDR2 YFSETQ. V was pared by 7 bases and J by 4 bases, with 10 bases of the junction left unmatched. CDR3 region: CASSQGFPSYGYTF. The CDR3 DNA follows: TGCGCCAGCTCACAGGGGTTCCCCTCCTATGGCTACACCTTC.

This rearrangement joins TRBV5-1 to TRBJ1-6; 8 bases are shared with TRBD1. The CDR3 length is 14 residues. V lost 0 bases, J lost 10 bases, and 3 bases stayed unmatched. CDR1 is SGHRS and CDR2 is YFSETQ in the germline V gene. The CDR3 region is CASSLEQGVSPLHF. CDR3 in DNA: TGCGCCAGCAGCTTGGAACAGGGGGTCTCACCCCTCCACTTT.

The J gene is TRBJ1-2, the V gene TRBV7-8, with TRBD1 matching 9 bases. The germline V gene has CDR1 SGHVS and CDR2 FQNEAQ. The CDR3 is 15 amino acids. J lost 1 base, V lost 3 bases, and 3 bases had no gene match. The CDR3 region has the DNA TGTGCCAGCAGCTTGCGACAGGGGGGTAACTATGGCTACACCTTC. Translated: CASSLRQGGNYGYTF.

The gene calls are TRBV3-1 (or the pseudogene TRBV3-2) and TRBJ1-3; possibly TRBD1 for D (5 bases). Germline CDR1 and CDR2: LGHDT and YNNKEL (reference sequence). The CDR3 has 15 amino acids. With 1 base removed from V and 4 bases from J, the gap between germline ends came to 11 bases. The CDR3 coding sequence is TGTGCCAGCAGCCAAGCCTGGGGCTCCGGAAACACCATATATTTT. Protein product: CASSQAWGSGNTIYF.

The rearrangement joins TRBV5-4 to TRBJ2-5; a possible D gene is TRBD1 (6 bases). The CDR3 runs to 15 residues. Trimming pared 1 base from V and 5 bases from J, leaving 15 bases between. Per germline, CDR1 SGHNT and CDR2 YYREEE (reference sequence). CDR3 in amino acids: CASSLPTRRGETQYF. Here the CDR3 DNA reads TGTGCCAGCAGCTTGCCCACTAGAAGGGGGGAGACCCAGTACTTC.

In its sample, this clone was seen once. The chain uses TRBV19 and TRBJ1-1; D is uncertain. The CDR3 is made up of 11 amino acids. Trimming stripped 6 bases from V and 6 bases from J, with 8 bases between. Germline values: CDR1 LNHDA, CDR2 SQIVND (reference sequence). The DNA of the CDR3 is TGTGCCAGTAGCCACGGACCTGAAGCTTTCTTT. Translated: CASSHGPEAFF.

For the CDR3, the DNA is TGTGCCACCAGTCGAGGGGGTACCTCAGCGTACAATGAGCAGTTCTTC. It translates to CATSRGGTSAYNEQFF. The chain links TRBV24-1 to TRBJ2-1, with D perhaps TRBD1 (6 bases). In germline, CDR1 is KGHDR, CDR2 SFDVKD. This CDR3 contains 16 residues. Trimming pared 6 bases from V and 4 bases from J, leaving 18 bases between.

This rearrangement joins TRBV15 to TRBJ1-2; the D gene is possibly TRBD1 (5 bases). Per the germline V gene, CDR1 is LNHNV and CDR2 is YYDKDF (reference sequence). V lost 1 base, J lost 8 bases, and 20 bases lay in between. This CDR3 has 16 residues. The CDR3 coding sequence is TGTGCCACCAGCAGAGGGGGGATGGGAGGTGCCCTAGGCTACACCTTC. It codes for CATSRGGMGGALGYTF.

This clone was seen only once. The chain is built from TRBV10-3 and TRBJ2-1; unclear D gene. V lost 0 bases to trimming and J lost 11 bases, with 5 bases between them. The CDR3 loop spans 11 amino acids. Germline values: CDR1 ENHRY, CDR2 SYGVKD. CDR3 nucleotide sequence: TGTGCCATCAGTGAGTCACCTAAGCAGTTCTTC. Translated: CAISESPKQFF.

The chain joins TRBV2 to TRBJ2-1, with TRBD2 matching 7 bases. From germline, CDR1 is SNHLY and CDR2 FYNNEI. Trimming cost V 4 bases and J 3 bases; bases outside gene matches: 6. This CDR3 spans 15 amino acids. The DNA of the CDR3 is TGTGCCAGCAGTGGGGAGGGGTTGCACTACAATGAGCAGTTCTTC. Its protein is CASSGEGLHYNEQFF. The variable domain in full, with the rest retrieved from reference TRBV2 and TRBJ2-1, is EPEVTQTPSHQVTQMGQEVILRCVPISNHLYFYWYRQILGQKVEFLVSFYNNEISEKSEIFDDQFSVERPDGSNFTLKIRSTKLEDSAMYFCASSGEGLHYNEQFFGPGTRLTVL.

J is TRBJ2-1 and V is TRBV5-1; 11 bases match TRBD1. Germline V gene data show CDR1 as SGHRS and CDR2 as YFSETQ. The CDR3 consists of 15 residues. V trimming: 3 bases; J trimming: 3 bases; junction bases outside the gene matches: 2. The CDR3 sequence is CASSSGTGGYNEQFF. The CDR3 DNA reads TGCGCCAGCAGCTCTGGGACAGGGGGCTACAATGAGCAGTTCTTC.

The V and J genes are TRBV2 and TRBJ1-2; unclear D gene. Trimming removed 7 bases at V and 8 bases at J, with 17 bases between. This CDR3 is built from 13 residues. Germline V gene sequence: CDR1 SNHLY, CDR2 FYNNEI. CDR3 DNA: TGTGCCAGCACCATGGGCCTTTATGGGGGCTACACCTTC. It translates to CASTMGLYGGYTF. Supplemented by reference TRBV2 and TRBJ1-2, the full variable domain reads EPEVTQTPSHQVTQMGQEVILRCVPISNHLYFYWYRQILGQKVEFLVSFYNNEISEKSEIFDDQFSVERPDGSNFTLKIRSTKLEDSAMYFCASTMGLYGGYTFGSGTRLTVV.

V usage is TRBV7-2 and J usage is TRBJ2-5, with 12 bases aligning to TRBD2. The CDR3 totals 16 residues. Germline CDR1 is SGHTA and CDR2 is FQGNSA. Trimming cost V 4 bases and J 5 bases; bases outside gene matches: 8. Here the CDR3 DNA reads TGTGCCAGCAGCTCCCGGACTAGCGGGGCCCCGGAGACCCAGTACTTC. This gives the protein CASSSRTSGAPETQYF. Using reference TRBV7-2 and TRBJ2-5 for the parts outside the CDR3, the full variable domain is GAGVSQSPSNKVTEKGKDVELRCDPISGHTALYWYRQSLGQGLEFLIYFQGNSAPDKSGLPSDRFSAERTGGSVSTLTIQRTQQEDSAVYLCASSSRTSGAPETQYFGPGTRLLVL.

The chain recombines TRBV4-3 with TRBJ2-7; 7 bases map to TRBD1. From germline, CDR1 is LGHNA and CDR2 YSLEER. The CDR3 consists of 15 residues. Unmatched junction bases numbered 8, after V lost 6 bases and J lost 0 bases. As DNA, the CDR3 is TGCGCCAGCAGTCCTATAGGGGACAGCTCCTACGAGCAGTACTTC. Translated: CASSPIGDSSYEQYF.

This chain links TRBV6-2 or TRBV6-3 with TRBJ2-1; D gene unclear. The CDR3 has 15 residues. Trimming took 3 bases from V and 3 from J, leaving 12 bases between them. The germline V gene encodes CDR1 MNHEY and CDR2 SVGEGT. The chain's CDR3 is CASSYTQPGYNEQFF. The DNA of the CDR3 is TGTGCCAGCAGTTATACCCAGCCGGGCTACAATGAGCAGTTCTTC.

The J gene is TRBJ2-7, the V gene TRBV3-1 (or the pseudogene TRBV3-2), with 11 positions matching TRBD2. Trimming removed 8 bases from V and 4 bases from J; junction bases left unmatched: 1. The germline gives CDR1 LGHDT, CDR2 YNNKEL (reference sequence). This CDR3 has 12 residues. For the CDR3, the DNA is TGTGCCAGCGGGACTAGCGGATACGAGCAGTACTTC. It codes for CASGTSGYEQYF.

This clone was detected once. V is TRBV6-2 or TRBV6-3 and J is TRBJ2-1, with unresolved D. From germline, CDR1 is MNHEY and CDR2 SVGEGT. CDR3 size: 11 residues. Trimming took off 5 bases at V and 7 bases at J, with 6 bases between the two ends. This CDR3 reads CASSNTNEQFF. In DNA form, the CDR3 reads TGTGCCAGCAGTAACACAAATGAGCAGTTCTTC.

The J gene is TRBJ2-7, the V gene TRBV3-1 (or the pseudogene TRBV3-2), with a tentative D call TRBD1 (7 bases). The CDR3 spans 14 residues. With 0 bases removed from V and 3 bases from J, the gap between germline ends came to 9 bases. Germline V gene sequence: CDR1 LGHDT, CDR2 YNNKEL (reference sequence). This CDR3 reads CASSQEQGGYEQYF. CDR3 DNA: TGTGCCAGCAGCCAAGAGCAGGGGGGCTACGAGCAGTACTTC.

V gene TRBV6-5 combines with J gene TRBJ1-1; D call uncertain. Germline CDR1 reads MNHEY; CDR2 reads SVGAGI. Trimming left V 0 bases short and J 4 bases short, with 12 bases between. The CDR3 spans 15 residues. CDR3 nucleotide sequence: TGTGCCAGCAGTTACTCCGGGCCCGGAGCCACTGAAGCTTTCTTT. This gives the protein CASSYSGPGATEAFF.

This clone was found once. The chain carries TRBV5-1 and TRBJ1-1; TRBD1 matches 7 bases. The CDR3 spans 15 residues. V shed 4 bases and J 4 bases; nucleotides not matched to a gene: 10. The germline gives CDR1 SGHRS, CDR2 YFSETQ. CDR3 nucleotide sequence: TGCGCCAGCAGCCTAGGACAGGTCTCGGTCACTGAAGCTTTCTTT. It codes for CASSLGQVSVTEAFF.

The V and J genes are TRBV9 and TRBJ1-2, with 9 bases aligning to TRBD1. V dropped 4 bases and J dropped 7; count of bases not matched to a gene: 8. Germline CDR1 and CDR2: SGDLS and YYNGEE. The CDR3 loop spans 14 amino acids. The CDR3 is CASSQQGAMGGYTF. The CDR3 nucleotides read TGTGCCAGCAGCCAACAGGGGGCTATGGGTGGCTACACCTTC.

This clone has a handful of counts. The chain carries TRBV30 and TRBJ1-2; D not certain. The CDR3 has 14 amino acids. Trimming removed 3 bases at V and 0 bases at J, with 11 bases between. Germline CDR1 is GTSNPN and CDR2 is SVGIG (reference sequence). The CDR3 is CAWRKTTTNYGYTF. CDR3 in DNA: TGTGCCTGGAGGAAGACAACTACTAACTATGGCTACACCTTC.

The V gene is TRBV4-1, the J gene TRBJ1-1; the match to TRBD1 covers 9 bases. This CDR3 spans 15 amino acids. CDR1 is MGHRA, CDR2 YSYEKL, per germline. The ends lost 3 bases at V and 1 base at J; junction bases unmatched: 3. The CDR3 DNA follows: TGCGCCAGCAGCCAGGGACAGGGAACGAACACTGAAGCTTTCTTT. This codes for CASSQGQGTNTEAFF.